The next 28 T cell receptor beta chains were all read from a single sample in a study of blood T cell repertoires in COVID-19. Produced via immunoSEQ multiplex PCR; TCRdb's table is partial and in-frame only. Of roughly 150,000 clones in the sample, about 80% were seen once. The sample taken for sequencing was peripheral blood. These receptors all stem from a man aged 65-85 years with active or convalescent COVID-19.

V is TRBV6-1 and J is TRBJ2-1, with a possible D match to TRBD1 (5 bases). The ends were cut back, 3 bases at V and 7 bases at J, with 16 bases in the middle. The germline V gene encodes CDR1 MNHNS and CDR2 SASEGT. The CDR3 is 15 amino acids. For the CDR3, the DNA is TGTGCCAGCAGTGAGGGGCATTGGATCGGGAATGAGCAGTTCTTC. This encodes CASSEGHWIGNEQFF.

This clone was detected only once. The genes are TRBV9 and TRBJ2-2; TRBD2 matches at 11 bases. V was pared by 0 bases and J by 3 bases, with 4 bases of the junction left unmatched. The CDR3 sequence is 17 residues long. Germline V gene lookup returns CDR1 SGDLS and CDR2 YYNGEE. CDR3 in amino acids: CASSVELAGVHTGELFF. In DNA, the CDR3 is TGTGCCAGCAGCGTAGAACTAGCGGGAGTCCACACCGGGGAGCTGTTTTTT.

The V call is TRBV7-3, the J call TRBJ1-2, with 8 bases matching TRBD1. Per germline, CDR1 SGHTA and CDR2 FQGTGA. The CDR3 contains 13 residues. Trimming took 5 bases from V and 5 from J; bases not matched to a gene: 4. The CDR3 loop is CASSQGQEYGYTF. The CDR3 bases are TGTGCCAGCAGCCAGGGACAGGAATATGGCTACACCTTC.

DNA of the CDR3: TGTGCCAGTAGTATAGCAGGGATCTACACTGAAGCTTTCTTT. It is translated as CASSIAGIYTEAFF. The chain uses TRBV19 and TRBJ1-1; possible D gene TRBD1, 5 bases. The V gene's germline CDR1 is LNHDA and CDR2 SQIVND (reference sequence). V dropped 1 base and J dropped 3 bases, with 9 bases sitting between them. The CDR3 has 14 amino acids.

The rearrangement links TRBV25-1 to TRBJ2-1, with TRBD2 matching over 7 bases. This CDR3 region has 16 residues. Unmatched junction bases numbered 8, after V lost 1 base and J lost 5 bases. Per the germline V gene, CDR1 is MGHDK and CDR2 is SYGVNS. CDR3 region: CASSESRTSRNNEQFF. DNA for the CDR3: TGTGCCAGCAGTGAATCCAGGACTAGTCGAAACAATGAGCAGTTCTTC. Combining the CDR3 with reference TRBV25-1 and TRBJ2-1 gives the whole variable domain EADIYQTPRYLVIGTGKKITLECSQTMGHDKMYWYQQDPGMELHLIHYSYGVNSTEKGDLSSESTVSRIRTEHFPLTLESARPSHTSQYLCASSESRTSRNNEQFFGPGTRLTVL.

The J gene is TRBJ2-1, the V gene TRBV15; D is possibly TRBD1 (7 bases). The CDR3 totals 14 residues. The germline V gene has CDR1 LNHNV and CDR2 YYDKDF (reference sequence). V gave up 1 base and J gave up 10 bases, with 14 bases separating them. In DNA form, the CDR3 reads TGTGCCACCAGCAGAGCGGGGGCCAGGGGGGAGCAGTTCTTC. The encoded protein is CATSRAGARGEQFF.

The sample holds a few counts of this clone. This rearrangement joins TRBV27 to TRBJ2-2; 8 bases are shared with TRBD1. This CDR3 is 15 amino acids long. V gave up 5 bases and J gave up 0 bases; unmatched junction bases: 2. The germline V gene has CDR1 MNHEY and CDR2 SMNVEV (reference sequence). The CDR3, as DNA: TGTGCCAGCAGTAAGGGACAGGCGAACACCGGGGAGCTGTTTTTT. Its translation: CASSKGQANTGELFF.

Written as DNA, the CDR3 is TGTGCCAGTAGGAGGGGAGGACGCACAGATACGCAGTATTTT. It encodes CASRRGGRTDTQYF. V is TRBV19 and J is TRBJ2-3; D is possibly TRBD2 (6 bases). V was clipped by 6 bases and J by 1 base, with 11 bases between them. CDR3 length: 14 amino acids. Germline CDR1 is LNHDA and CDR2 is SQIVND (reference sequence).

This chain uses TRBV2 with TRBJ1-5; no reliable D call. V lost 3 bases and J lost 2, with 8 bases in between. This CDR3 has 14 amino acids. Germline CDR1 is SNHLY and CDR2 is FYNNEI. CDR3 DNA sequence: TGTGCCAGCAGTGAGCTGCGGGGCAATCAGCCCCAGCATTTT. This sequence encodes CASSELRGNQPQHF.

This clone was counted a single time. The CDR3 region is CASSPGTGTTGELFF. As DNA, the CDR3 is TGCGCCAGCAGCCCAGGGACAGGAACGACCGGGGAGCTGTTTTTT. The chain has TRBV5-1 and TRBJ2-2; the match to TRBD1 covers 8 bases. This CDR3 spans 15 amino acids. Germline trimming cut 4 bases from V and 5 bases from J; bases unmatched to any gene: 7. Germline CDR1 reads SGHRS; CDR2 reads YFSETQ.

The V and J genes are TRBV29-1 and TRBJ2-1; a weak D match, TRBD2 (6 bases). V lost 4 bases and J 6 bases, leaving 10 bases between the germline ends. The CDR3 extends over 12 amino acids. Germline CDR1 reads SQVTM; CDR2 reads ANQGSEA. CDR3 nucleotide sequence: TGCAGCGTTGCTGGTAGCGGCAATGAGCAGTTCTTC. It specifies CSVAGSGNEQFF.

Regarding this clone: A junction end diverges from the germline sequence, so it may reflect a read error. In DNA, the CDR3 is TGTGCTAGCAGCTTGTGGAGGGACACTGAAGCTTTCTTT. Its translation: CASSLWRDTEAFF. V usage is TRBV7-7 and J usage is TRBJ1-1; no definite D call. Germline CDR1 is SSHAT and CDR2 is FNYEAQ (reference sequence). The CDR3 has 13 residues.

The rearrangement joins TRBV18 to TRBJ1-3; TRBD1 matches at 9 bases. CDR1 and CDR2 (germline): KGHSH, LQKENI. The CDR3 spans 16 residues. The J segment lost 1 base and the V segment lost 0 bases, leaving 1 base of the junction unmatched. CDR3 DNA sequence: TGTGCCAGCTCACCACCGGGGACAGGGTCTGGAAACACCATATATTTT. This encodes CASSPPGTGSGNTIYF.

This chain uses TRBV27 with TRBJ2-5; TRBD2 matches at 16 bases. Germline V gives CDR1 MNHEY, CDR2 SMNVEV (reference sequence). The CDR3 contains 16 residues. V lost 6 bases to trimming and J lost 5 bases; unmatched junction nucleotides: 6. The CDR3 here is CASRGLAGGWTETQYF. The CDR3 DNA reads TGTGCCAGCAGGGGACTAGCGGGAGGGTGGACGGAGACCCAGTACTTC.

The rearrangement links TRBV5-1 to TRBJ1-6; unclear D gene. The CDR3 has 14 amino acids. Germline V gene lookup returns CDR1 SGHRS and CDR2 YFSETQ. Trimming shortened V by 0 bases and J by 8 bases, and 9 bases separated the two germline ends. The CDR3 reads CASSLAPRDSPLHF. As DNA, the CDR3 is TGCGCCAGCAGCTTGGCTCCTCGGGATTCACCCCTCCACTTT.

The chain joins TRBV6-6 to TRBJ2-3; a weak D match, TRBD2 (6 bases). This CDR3 is built from 14 residues. V was cut by 3 bases and J by 2 bases, with 9 bases left in between. Germline CDR1 and CDR2: MNHNY and SVGAGI (reference sequence). This CDR3 is CASSYTGDTDTQYF. The DNA of the CDR3 is TGTGCCAGCAGTTATACGGGGGACACAGATACGCAGTATTTT.

This clone was detected a few times. The V call is TRBV19, the J call TRBJ2-3, with 9 bases lining up with TRBD1. Trimming cost V 10 bases and J 3 bases; bases outside gene matches: 11. There are 15 residues in the CDR3. Germline CDR1 is LNHDA and CDR2 is SQIVND (reference sequence). In nucleotides, the CDR3 is TGTGCCACCCATGAGACAGGGGGTAGAACAGATACGCAGTATTTT. Translated: CATHETGGRTDTQYF.

The gene calls are TRBV29-1 and TRBJ1-6; the match to TRBD1 covers 7 bases. Germline-derived CDR1 and CDR2 are SQVTM and ANQGSEA. Trimming at V came to 6 bases and at J to 10 bases, leaving 12 bases not matched to a gene. The CDR3 runs to 14 residues. CDR3 coding DNA: TGCAGCGTACGGGACAGTCCCACCAGCTCACCCCTCCACTTT. The encoded protein is CSVRDSPTSSPLHF.

This chain connects TRBV7-2 to TRBJ2-3, with D maybe TRBD1 (7 bases). Per germline, CDR1 SGHTA and CDR2 FQGNSA. The V gene lost 5 bases and the J gene lost 3 bases, with 12 bases spanning the gap. The CDR3 has 14 amino acids. As DNA, the CDR3 is TGTGCCAGCAGCGTCAGGGGGGTAACAGATACGCAGTATTTT. Translating it yields CASSVRGVTDTQYF.

The chain recombines TRBV28 with TRBJ1-2, with 8 bases that match TRBD1. The trim removed 3 bases at V and 4 bases at J, leaving 7 bases unmatched. This CDR3 has 15 amino acids. The germline gives CDR1 MDHEN, CDR2 SYDVKM. The CDR3 DNA follows: TGTGCCAGCAGTTTGCCCCAGGGGGCTGGCTATGGCTACACCTTC. This gives the protein CASSLPQGAGYGYTF.

This chain uses TRBV7-2 with TRBJ2-7, with D possibly being TRBD1 (6 bases). Deletions cut 5 bases from V and 0 bases from J, with 23 bases between. The germline V gene has CDR1 SGHTA and CDR2 FQGNSA. CDR3 size: 18 residues. The CDR3 region is CASSIPDRVRRASYEQYF. The CDR3 DNA sequence: TGTGCCAGCAGCATACCGGACAGAGTAAGACGGGCCTCCTACGAGCAGTACTTC.

The rearrangement uses TRBV27 and TRBJ2-1; 9 bases are shared with TRBD1. The junction had 9 bases not matched to a gene; V was cut back by 4 bases and J by 5 bases. This CDR3 is 16 amino acids long. The germline V gene has CDR1 MNHEY and CDR2 SMNVEV (reference sequence). CDR3 sequence reads: CASSSLPGQGNNEQFF. DNA for the CDR3: TGTGCCAGCAGTTCTCTCCCGGGACAGGGCAACAATGAGCAGTTCTTC.

The chain has TRBV10-1 and TRBJ2-3, with TRBD2 identical over 8 bases. The CDR3 is made up of 15 amino acids. Germline loops: CDR1 WNHNN, CDR2 SYGVQD (reference sequence). V lost 2 bases to trimming and J lost 3 bases; unmatched junction nucleotides: 4. DNA for the CDR3: TGCGCCAGCAGTGAGGAGCGGGGGAATACAGATACGCAGTATTTT. The encoded protein is CASSEERGNTDTQYF.

The chain has TRBV7-8 and TRBJ2-7; TRBD2 aligns across 7 bases. The CDR3 is 14 amino acids. The germline V gene encodes CDR1 SGHVS and CDR2 FQNEAQ. Losses at the gene ends were 6 bases for V and 5 bases for J; bases not matched to a gene: 10. The CDR3 loop reads CASRGGPGNHEQYF. In DNA, the CDR3 is TGTGCCAGCAGGGGAGGGCCCGGGAACCACGAGCAGTACTTC.

This chain uses TRBV3-1 (or the pseudogene TRBV3-2) with TRBJ2-5; a weak D match, TRBD1 (6 bases). The germline V gene encodes CDR1 LGHDT and CDR2 YNNKEL (reference sequence). With 0 bases removed from V and 6 bases from J, the gap between germline ends came to 14 bases. The CDR3 length is 15 residues. In nucleotides, the CDR3 is TGTGCCAGCAGCCAAGATGTCGTCAGGGGAAAGACCCAGTACTTC. It encodes CASSQDVVRGKTQYF.

The J gene is TRBJ1-5, the V gene TRBV5-8; D is unclear. The CDR3 sequence is 13 residues long. Germline V gene sequence: CDR1 SGHTS, CDR2 YDEGEE. The ends were cut back, 2 bases at V and 8 bases at J, with 11 bases in the middle. CDR3 amino acids: CASSFFRGEPQHF. Written as DNA, the CDR3 is TGTGCCAGCAGCTTCTTCCGCGGTGAGCCCCAGCATTTT. Variable domain in full (rest from reference TRBV5-8 and TRBJ1-5): EAGVTQSPTHLIKTRGQQATLRCSPISGHTSVYWYQQALGLGLQFLLWYDEGEERNRGNFPPRFSGRQFPNYSSELNVNALELEDSALYLCASSFFRGEPQHFGDGTRLSIL.

V is TRBV5-6 and J is TRBJ2-5; D unclear. Per the germline V gene, CDR1 is SGHDT and CDR2 is YYEEEE. The ends were cut back, 2 bases at V and 4 bases at J, with 9 bases in the middle. The CDR3 consists of 13 residues. The CDR3 region is CASSFIEAETQYF. The CDR3 nucleotides are TGTGCCAGCAGCTTCATAGAAGCAGAGACCCAGTACTTC.

This chain joins TRBV6-5 and TRBJ2-3; perhaps TRBD1 as D (6 bases). The CDR3 is 16 residues long. Germline CDR1 and CDR2: MNHEY and SVGAGI. V shed 4 bases and J shed 1 base, with 15 bases lying between them. CDR3 in DNA: TGTGCCAGCAGTTTAGGGGAGACAGGTCGCACAGATACGCAGTATTTT. Protein product: CASSLGETGRTDTQYF.